This T cell receptor (beta chain) originates from a study of blood T cell repertoires in COVID-19. Across the whole study: There were acute and convalescent COVID-19 samples, and they came from the United States, Italy and Spain. From T cells, B-cell-depleted T cells, or PBMCs came the material, which was cDNA or gDNA.

Study processing details: Nucleated cell counts were estimated from reference gene primer amplification. Sequencing was performed with immunoSEQ multiplex PCR; in TCRdb, only in-frame clones are kept and a portion is missing. V, J and clone size reflect that table, while D and trimming were determined from the DNA. The table shows some 150,000 clones, with around 87% occurring only once. This CDR3 has 14 residues. From germline, CDR1 is MNHNY and CDR2 SVGAGI (reference sequence). After removal of 5 bases from V and 6 bases from J, the junction contained 4 bases not matched to a gene. The chain combines TRBV6-6 with TRBJ1-6; TRBD1 matches 7 bases. What was sequenced was peripheral blood. This clonotype was obtained from a woman aged 55-70 years with active or convalescent COVID-19. Here the CDR3 reads CASSGQAANSPLHF. DNA of the CDR3: TGTGCCAGCAGTGGACAGGCGGCTAATTCACCCCTCCACTTT.